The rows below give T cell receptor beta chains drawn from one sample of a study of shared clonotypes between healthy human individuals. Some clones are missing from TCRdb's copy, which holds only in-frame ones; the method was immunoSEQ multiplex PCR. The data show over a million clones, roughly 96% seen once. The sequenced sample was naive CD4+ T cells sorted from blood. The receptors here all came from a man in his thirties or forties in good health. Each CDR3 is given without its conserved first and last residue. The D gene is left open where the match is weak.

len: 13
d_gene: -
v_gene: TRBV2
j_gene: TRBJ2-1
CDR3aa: ASSDGGRSYNEQF

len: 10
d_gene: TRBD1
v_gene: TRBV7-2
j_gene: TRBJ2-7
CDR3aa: ASSRYRGEQY

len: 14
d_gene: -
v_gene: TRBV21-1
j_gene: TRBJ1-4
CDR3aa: ASSKVRPGRNEKLF

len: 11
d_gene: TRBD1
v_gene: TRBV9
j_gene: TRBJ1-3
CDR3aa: ASSGTGGNTIY

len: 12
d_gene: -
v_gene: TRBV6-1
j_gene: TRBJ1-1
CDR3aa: ASSEIASNTEAF

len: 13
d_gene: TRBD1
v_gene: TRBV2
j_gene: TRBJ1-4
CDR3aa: ASSELIGTGEKLF

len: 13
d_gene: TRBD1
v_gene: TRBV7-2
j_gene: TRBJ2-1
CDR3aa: ASSRNRGTYNEQF

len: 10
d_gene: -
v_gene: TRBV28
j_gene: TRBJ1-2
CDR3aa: ASSLSDRGYT

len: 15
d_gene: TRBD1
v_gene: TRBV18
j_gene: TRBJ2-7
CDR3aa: ASSKGQGASFTHEQY

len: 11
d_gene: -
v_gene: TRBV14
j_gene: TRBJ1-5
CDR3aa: ASSLMRGQPQH

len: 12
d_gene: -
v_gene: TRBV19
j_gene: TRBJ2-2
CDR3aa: ASSTRGDTGELF

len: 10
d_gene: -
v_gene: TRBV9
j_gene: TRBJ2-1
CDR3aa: ASSARSDEQF

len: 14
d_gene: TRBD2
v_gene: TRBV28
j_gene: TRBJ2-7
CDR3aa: ASSLSGLAGVDEQY

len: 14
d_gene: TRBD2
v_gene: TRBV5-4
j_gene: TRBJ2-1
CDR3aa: ASSSPSREGPNEQF

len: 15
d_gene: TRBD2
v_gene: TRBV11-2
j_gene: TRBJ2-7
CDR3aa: ASSLGGTSGVTYEQY

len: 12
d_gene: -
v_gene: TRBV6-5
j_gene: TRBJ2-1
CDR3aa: ASSWDVSYNEQF

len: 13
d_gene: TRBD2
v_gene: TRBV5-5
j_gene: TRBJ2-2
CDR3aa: ASSLTSGIGGELF

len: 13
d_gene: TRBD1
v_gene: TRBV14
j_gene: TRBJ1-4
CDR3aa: ASSQAGTGGIGLF

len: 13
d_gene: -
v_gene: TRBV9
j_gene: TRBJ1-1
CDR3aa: ASSVGGRLNTEAF

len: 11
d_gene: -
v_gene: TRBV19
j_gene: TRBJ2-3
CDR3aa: AVGRRGTDTQY

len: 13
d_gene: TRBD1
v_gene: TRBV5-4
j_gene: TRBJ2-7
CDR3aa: ASSSRTGNSYEQY

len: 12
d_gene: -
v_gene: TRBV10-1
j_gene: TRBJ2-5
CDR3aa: ASSYGTISETQY

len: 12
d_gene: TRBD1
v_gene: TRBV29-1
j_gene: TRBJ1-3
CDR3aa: SVGRQGGGNTIY

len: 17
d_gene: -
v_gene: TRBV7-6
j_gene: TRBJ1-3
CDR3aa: ASSPGLITQEDSGNTIY